These 12 T cell receptor beta chains were all obtained from the same sample, sequenced in a study of early T cells in non-severe SARS-CoV-2 infection. TCRdb passed the 5' RACE reads through MiXCR, listing each CDR3 protein once. The repertoire holds 100,000 or so distinct CDR3 sequences, with around a sixth as singletons. The sample here was whole blood, taken at baseline. The source is an adult who was a healthcare worker with PCR-confirmed SARS-CoV-2 infection or an uninfected control (not recorded which).

The chain is built from TRBV18 and TRBJ1-1; D may be TRBD1 (5 bases). This CDR3 is 16 amino acids long. Per the germline V gene, CDR1 is KGHSH and CDR2 is LQKENI. V was trimmed by 4 bases and J by 0 bases, leaving 15 bases between them. The CDR3 DNA reads as TGTGCCAGCTCACTTGAGGGGTTGGGGATGAACACTGAAGCTTTCTTT. It codes for CASSLEGLGMNTEAFF.

The chain joins TRBV3-1 to TRBJ2-7; no firm D call. Trimming cost V 0 bases and J 1 base, with 10 bases left between them. Looked up from germline, CDR1 is LGHDT and CDR2 is YNNKEL (reference sequence). This CDR3 region has 15 residues. The CDR3 DNA follows: TGTGCCAGCAGCCAAGATCCCCACCGTTCCTACGAGCAGTACTTC. Protein product: CASSQDPHRSYEQYF.

This clonotype was seen more than once but under ten times. The chain employs TRBV6-2 or TRBV6-3 and TRBJ2-7, with 9 bases identical to TRBD1. The CDR3 sequence is 12 residues long. Per germline, CDR1 MNHEY and CDR2 SVGEGT. With 8 bases clipped from V and 4 bases from J, the junction kept 3 bases outside the gene matches. DNA of the CDR3: TGTGCCAGCGAGGACAGGGGATACGAGCAGTACTTC. This sequence encodes CASEDRGYEQYF.

This clonotype was detected only a few times. The chain links TRBV27 to TRBJ1-2; D unresolved. Germline lookup yields CDR1 MNHEY and CDR2 SMNVEV (reference sequence). V lost 4 bases and J 1 base, leaving 10 bases between the germline ends. The CDR3 totals 14 residues. The CDR3 DNA is TGTGCCAGCAGTTCCGGACGGATTAACTATGGCTACACCTTC. Its protein product is CASSSGRINYGYTF.

The chain employs TRBV11-2 and TRBJ2-6, with 9 bases lining up with TRBD1. In germline, CDR1 is SGHAT, CDR2 FQNNGV. After removal of 0 bases from V and 0 bases from J, the junction contained 6 bases not matched to a gene. CDR3 length: 19 amino acids. The CDR3 here is CASSLDHGTGPSGANVLTF. CDR3 DNA sequence: TGTGCCAGCAGCTTAGATCACGGGACAGGGCCCTCTGGGGCCAACGTCCTGACTTTC. Full variable domain (rest looked up from reference TRBV11-2 and TRBJ2-6): EAGVAQSPRYKIIEKRQSVAFWCNPISGHATLYWYQQILGQGPKLLIQFQNNGVVDDSQLPKDRFSAERLKGVDSTLKIQPAKLEDSAVYLCASSLDHGTGPSGANVLTFGAGSRLTVL.

The table lists this clonotype with a few counts. The chain combines TRBV20-1 with TRBJ2-5; the D gene could be TRBD1 or TRBD2 (6 bases each). Looked up from germline, CDR1 is DFQATT and CDR2 is SNEGSKA (reference sequence). Trimming removed 8 bases from V and 3 bases from J, with 13 bases in between. CDR3 size: 12 residues. The CDR3 DNA sequence: TGCAGTTACCCTAGGGGGGAAGAGACCCAGTACTTC. Translating it yields CSYPRGEETQYF.

V usage is TRBV10-3 and J usage is TRBJ2-5, with D tentatively TRBD1 (7 bases). The length of the CDR3 is 16 residues. Germline loops: CDR1 ENHRY, CDR2 SYGVKD. V lost 0 bases and J lost 7, with 18 bases in between. CDR3 coding DNA: TGTGCCATCAGTGAGTCTGATGGGAGGACAGGCGGGACCCAGTACTTC. Translation gives CAISESDGRTGGTQYF.

This clonotype turned up a few times. The gene calls are TRBV7-2 and TRBJ2-1; no clear D gene. Germline CDR1 SGHTA, CDR2 FQGNSA. This CDR3 contains 11 residues. V was clipped by 8 bases and J by 6 bases, with 8 bases between them. In DNA form, the CDR3 reads TGTGCCAGCTTGGCTTTCAATGAGCAGTTCTTC. It encodes CASLAFNEQFF.

DNA for the CDR3: TGTGCCAGCAGTTTACGCATCGAGCAGTTCTTC. It specifies CASSLRIEQFF. V usage is TRBV12-3 or TRBV12-4 and J usage is TRBJ2-1; no clear D. This CDR3 has 11 amino acids. The V gene lost 2 bases and the J gene lost 10 bases, with 6 bases spanning the gap.

The V call is TRBV25-1, the J call TRBJ2-5, with unresolved D. The CDR3 sequence is 12 residues long. Between the trimmed V and J ends, which lost 4 bases and 1 base, there was a span of 4 bases. The V gene's germline CDR1 is MGHDK and CDR2 SYGVNS. The CDR3 region has the DNA TGTGCCAGCAGTGGCCGCCAAGAGACCCAGTACTTC. Translating gives CASSGRQETQYF. The variable domain in full, completed from reference TRBV25-1 and TRBJ2-5, reads EADIYQTPRYLVIGTGKKITLECSQTMGHDKMYWYQQDPGMELHLIHYSYGVNSTEKGDLSSESTVSRIRTEHFPLTLESARPSHTSQYLCASSGRQETQYFGPGTRLLVL.

V usage is TRBV11-2 and J usage is TRBJ2-3; D is possibly TRBD1 (7 bases). Germline CDR1 and CDR2: SGHAT and FQNNGV. The CDR3 is 15 amino acids. V was clipped by 6 bases and J by 0 bases, with 13 bases between them. The CDR3 loop is CASRGGQRSTDTQYF. The CDR3 DNA sequence: TGTGCCAGCAGGGGGGGACAGAGAAGCACAGATACGCAGTATTTT.

The rearrangement links TRBV6-1 to TRBJ1-3; 8 nucleotides agree with TRBD1. This CDR3 region has 12 residues. V lost 10 bases to trimming and J lost 4 bases; unmatched junction nucleotides: 3. Germline V lookup: CDR1 MNHNS, CDR2 SASEGT. The CDR3 DNA is TGTGCCACCGGGACAGGAGGAAACACCATATATTTT. It translates to CATGTGGNTIYF.